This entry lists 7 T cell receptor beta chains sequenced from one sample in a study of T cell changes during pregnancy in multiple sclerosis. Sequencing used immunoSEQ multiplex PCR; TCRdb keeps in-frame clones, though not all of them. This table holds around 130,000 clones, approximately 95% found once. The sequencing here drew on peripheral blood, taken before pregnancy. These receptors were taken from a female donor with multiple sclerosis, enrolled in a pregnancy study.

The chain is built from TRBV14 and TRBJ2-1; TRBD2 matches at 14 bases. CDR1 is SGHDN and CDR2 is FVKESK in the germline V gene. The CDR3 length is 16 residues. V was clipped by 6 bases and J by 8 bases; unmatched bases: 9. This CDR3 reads CASRGTGTSGSYEQFF. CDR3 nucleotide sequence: TGTGCCAGCAGGGGTACCGGGACTAGCGGGAGTTATGAGCAGTTCTTC.

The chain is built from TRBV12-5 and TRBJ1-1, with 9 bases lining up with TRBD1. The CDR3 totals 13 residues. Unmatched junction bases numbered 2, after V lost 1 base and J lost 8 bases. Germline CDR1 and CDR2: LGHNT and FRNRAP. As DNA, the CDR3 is TGTGCTAGTGGTTTGGACAGGGGGCTAGAAGCTTTCTTT. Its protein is CASGLDRGLEAFF.

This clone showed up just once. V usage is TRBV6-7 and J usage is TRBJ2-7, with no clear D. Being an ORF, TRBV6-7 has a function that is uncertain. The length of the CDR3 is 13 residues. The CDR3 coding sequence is TGTGCGCAGCCTCACAGCTTGTCCCTCGAGCAGTACTTC. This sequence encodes CAQPHSLSLEQYF.

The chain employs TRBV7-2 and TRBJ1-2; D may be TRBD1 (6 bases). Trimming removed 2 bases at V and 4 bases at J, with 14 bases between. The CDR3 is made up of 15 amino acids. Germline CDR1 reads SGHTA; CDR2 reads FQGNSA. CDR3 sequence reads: CASSLSRQVRYGYTF. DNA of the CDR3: TGTGCCAGCAGCTTAAGCCGACAGGTGCGCTATGGCTACACCTTC.

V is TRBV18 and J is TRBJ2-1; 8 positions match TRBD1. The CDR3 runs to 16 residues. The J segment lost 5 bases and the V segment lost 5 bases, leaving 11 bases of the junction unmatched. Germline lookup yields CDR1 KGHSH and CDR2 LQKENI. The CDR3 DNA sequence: TGTGCCAGCTCATCCGTCGGAGGGACAGGACACAATGAGCAGTTCTTC. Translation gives CASSSVGGTGHNEQFF.

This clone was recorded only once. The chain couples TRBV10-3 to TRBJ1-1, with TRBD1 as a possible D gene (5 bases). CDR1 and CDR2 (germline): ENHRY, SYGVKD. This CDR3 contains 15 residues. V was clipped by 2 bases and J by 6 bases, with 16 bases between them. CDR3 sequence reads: CAISEQGSQGAEAFF. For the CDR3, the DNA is TGTGCCATCAGTGAGCAGGGCAGCCAAGGGGCTGAAGCTTTCTTT.

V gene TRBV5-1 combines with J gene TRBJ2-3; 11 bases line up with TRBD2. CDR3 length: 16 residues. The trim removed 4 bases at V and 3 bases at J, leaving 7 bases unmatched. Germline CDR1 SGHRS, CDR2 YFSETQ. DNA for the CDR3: TGCGCCAGCAGCCGCAATAGCGGGGGGGCAACAGATACGCAGTATTTT. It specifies CASSRNSGGATDTQYF. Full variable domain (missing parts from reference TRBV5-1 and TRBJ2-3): KAGVTQTPRYLIKTRGQQVTLSCSPISGHRSVSWYQQTPGQGLQFLFEYFSETQRNKGNFPGRFSGRQFSNSRSEMNVSTLELGDSALYLCASSRNSGGATDTQYFGPGTRLTVL.